The entry below describes one T cell receptor (beta chain). Profiled with immunoSEQ multiplex PCR; TCRdb holds only in-frame clones, not every one. Seen here are some 130,000 clones, 70% to 90% observed once, and the top ten hold 1.4%. The sample comes from a study of cytomegalovirus exposure and HLA in healthy donors. This sequence originates from a woman in her thirties in good health and CMV-seronegative. The specimen sequenced was PBMCs.

CDR3 nucleotide sequence: TGTGCCAGCAGCATTACAGACAGACCGAACACTGAAGCTTTCTTT. It codes for CASSITDRPNTEAFF. J is TRBJ1-1 and V is TRBV5-4, with D possibly being TRBD1 (5 bases). This CDR3 has 15 residues. CDR1 SGHNT and CDR2 YYREEE come from the germline V gene (reference sequence). Trimming removed 4 bases at V and 1 base at J, with 14 bases between. Combining the CDR3 with reference TRBV5-4 and TRBJ1-1 gives the whole variable domain ETGVTQSPTHLIKTRGQQVTLRCSSQSGHNTVSWYQQALGQGPQFIFQYYREEENGRGNFPPRFSGLQFPNYSSELNVNALELDDSALYLCASSITDRPNTEAFFGQGTRLTVV.